The clone carrying this T cell receptor beta chain was observed a few times. Combining a sample-barcoded 5' primer with a J-beta primer mix, a second PCR ran for about 6 to 11 cycles. Every sample returned 2.5 million or more CDR3-containing paired-end reads. One entry per CDR3 protein results from TCRdb running MiXCR on the 5' RACE reads. The sample holds 800,000 to 950,000 distinct CDR3 sequences, about 28% seen once. This CDR3 has 14 residues. V lost 0 bases to trimming and J lost 5 bases, with 10 bases between them. Germline CDR1 is MNHEY and CDR2 is SMNVEV (reference sequence). This record comes from a study of blood T cells in healthy people across ages. This sample was shared with a second study, whose subject was T cells of mothers and their children. That paper adds: Per child, roughly 3 million TCR beta CDR3 reads were obtained, against over 8.5 million per mother.

The chain uses TRBV27 and TRBJ1-2, with unresolved D. The receptor was derived from a woman aged 40 to 50 in good health. The sequenced material came from blood. The CDR3 DNA reads TGTGCCAGCAGTTTATCCCTGGCAGGATATGGCTACACCTTC. Its translation is CASSLSLAGYGYTF.